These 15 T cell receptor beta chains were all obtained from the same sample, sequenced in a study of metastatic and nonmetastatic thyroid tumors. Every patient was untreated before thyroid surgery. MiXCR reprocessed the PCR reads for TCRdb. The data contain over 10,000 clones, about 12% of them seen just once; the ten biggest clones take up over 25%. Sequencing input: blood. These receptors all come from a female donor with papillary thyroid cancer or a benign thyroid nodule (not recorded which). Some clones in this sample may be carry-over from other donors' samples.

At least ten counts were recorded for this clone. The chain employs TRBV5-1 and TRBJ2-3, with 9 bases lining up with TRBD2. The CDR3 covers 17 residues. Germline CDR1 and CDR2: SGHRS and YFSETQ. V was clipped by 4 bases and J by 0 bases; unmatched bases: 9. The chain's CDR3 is CASSPGRGGISTDTQYF. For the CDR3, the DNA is TGCGCCAGCAGCCCCGGGCGGGGGGGCATTAGCACAGATACGCAGTATTTT.

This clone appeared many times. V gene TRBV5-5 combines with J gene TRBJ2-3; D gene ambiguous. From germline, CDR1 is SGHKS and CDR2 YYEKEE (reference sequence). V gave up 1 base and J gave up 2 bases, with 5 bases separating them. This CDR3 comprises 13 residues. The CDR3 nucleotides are TGTGCCAGCAGCTTGACGCCCACAGATACGCAGTATTTT. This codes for CASSLTPTDTQYF.

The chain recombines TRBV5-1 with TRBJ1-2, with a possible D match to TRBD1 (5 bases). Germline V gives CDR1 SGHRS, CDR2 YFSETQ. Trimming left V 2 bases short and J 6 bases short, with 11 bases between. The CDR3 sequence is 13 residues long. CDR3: CASSFSGLDGYTF. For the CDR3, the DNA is TGCGCCAGCAGCTTTTCAGGGCTGGATGGCTACACCTTC.

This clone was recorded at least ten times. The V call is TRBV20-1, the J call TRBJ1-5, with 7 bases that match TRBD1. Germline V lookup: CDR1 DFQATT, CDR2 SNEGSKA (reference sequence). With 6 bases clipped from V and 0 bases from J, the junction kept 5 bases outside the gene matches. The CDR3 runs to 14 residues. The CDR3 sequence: CSAPTGHSNQPQHF. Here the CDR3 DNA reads TGCAGTGCACCGACAGGGCATAGCAATCAGCCCCAGCATTTT.

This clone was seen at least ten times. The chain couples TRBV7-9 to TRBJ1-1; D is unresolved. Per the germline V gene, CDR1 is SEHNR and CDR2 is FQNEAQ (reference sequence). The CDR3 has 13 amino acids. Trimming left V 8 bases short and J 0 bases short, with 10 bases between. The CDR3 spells CASLRGVNTEAFF. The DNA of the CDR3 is TGTGCCAGCCTCCGAGGAGTGAACACTGAAGCTTTCTTT.

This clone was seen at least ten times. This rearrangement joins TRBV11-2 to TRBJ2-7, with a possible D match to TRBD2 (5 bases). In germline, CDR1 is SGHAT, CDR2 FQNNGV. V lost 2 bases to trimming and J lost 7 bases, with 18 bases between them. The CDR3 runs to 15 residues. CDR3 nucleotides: TGTGCCAGCAGCTTAATGCTTACGTCGCCGGGGGAGCAGTACTTC. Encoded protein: CASSLMLTSPGEQYF.

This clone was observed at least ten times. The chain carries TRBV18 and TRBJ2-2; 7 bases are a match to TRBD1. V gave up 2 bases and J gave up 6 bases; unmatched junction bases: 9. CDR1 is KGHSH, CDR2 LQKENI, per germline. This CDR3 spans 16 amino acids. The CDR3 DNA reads TGTGCCAGCTCACCATCCGTTACAGGGGTGGCCGGGGAGCTGTTTTTT. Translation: CASSPSVTGVAGELFF.

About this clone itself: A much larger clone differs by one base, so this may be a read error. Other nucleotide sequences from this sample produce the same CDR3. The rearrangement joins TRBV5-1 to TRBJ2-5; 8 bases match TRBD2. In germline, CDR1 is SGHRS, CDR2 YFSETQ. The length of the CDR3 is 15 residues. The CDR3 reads CASSLVPGRGETQYF. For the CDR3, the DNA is TGTGCCAGCAGCTTGGTCCCCGGGAGGGGGGAGACCCAGTACTTC. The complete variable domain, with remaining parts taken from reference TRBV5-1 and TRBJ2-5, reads KAGVTQTPRYLIKTRGQQVTLSCSPISGHRSVSWYQQTPGQGLQFLFEYFSETQRNKGNFPGRFSGRQFSNSRSEMNVSTLELGDSALYLCASSLVPGRGETQYFGPGTRLLVL.

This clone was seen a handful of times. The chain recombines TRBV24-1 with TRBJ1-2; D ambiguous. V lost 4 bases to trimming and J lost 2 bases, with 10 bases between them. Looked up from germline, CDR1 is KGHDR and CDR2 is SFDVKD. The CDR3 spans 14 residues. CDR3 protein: CATSDPQENYGYTF. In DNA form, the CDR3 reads TGTGCCACCAGTGACCCACAAGAAAACTATGGCTACACCTTC.

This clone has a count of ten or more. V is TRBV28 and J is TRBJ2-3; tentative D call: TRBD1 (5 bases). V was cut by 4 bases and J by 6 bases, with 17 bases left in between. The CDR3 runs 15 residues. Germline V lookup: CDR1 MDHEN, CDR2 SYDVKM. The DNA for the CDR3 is TGTGCCAGCAGTTCCGCCCCCCTAAAGGGGGATACGCAGTATTTT. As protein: CASSSAPLKGDTQYF.

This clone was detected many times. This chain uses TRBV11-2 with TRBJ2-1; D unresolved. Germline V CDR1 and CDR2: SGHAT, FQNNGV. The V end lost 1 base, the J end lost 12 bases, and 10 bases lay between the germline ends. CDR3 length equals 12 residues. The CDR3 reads CASSLGRMGQFF. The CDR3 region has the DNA TGTGCCAGCAGCTTAGGTAGGATGGGGCAGTTCTTC.

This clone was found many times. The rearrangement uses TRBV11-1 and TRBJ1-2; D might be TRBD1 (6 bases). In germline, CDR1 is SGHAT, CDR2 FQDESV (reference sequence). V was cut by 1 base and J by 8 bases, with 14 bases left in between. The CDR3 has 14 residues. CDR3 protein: CASSLGGRQYGYTF. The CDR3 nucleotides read TGTGCCAGCAGCTTAGGGGGGCGACAATACGGCTACACCTTC.

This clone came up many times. The CDR3 loop reads CASSPEIATDTQYF. The DNA of the CDR3 is TGTGCCAGCTCACCGGAGATAGCCACAGATACGCAGTATTTT. This chain links TRBV18 with TRBJ2-3; the D is unclear. V was shortened by 3 bases and J by 2 bases, with 9 bases between the two germline ends. CDR1 and CDR2 from the germline V gene are KGHSH and LQKENI. CDR3 size: 14 residues.

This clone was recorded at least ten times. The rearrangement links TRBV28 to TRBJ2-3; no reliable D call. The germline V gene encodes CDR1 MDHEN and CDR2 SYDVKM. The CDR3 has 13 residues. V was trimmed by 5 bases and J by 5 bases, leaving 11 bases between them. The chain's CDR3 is CASSPRLLDTQYF. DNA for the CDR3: TGTGCCAGCAGTCCCCGACTCCTAGATACGCAGTATTTT.

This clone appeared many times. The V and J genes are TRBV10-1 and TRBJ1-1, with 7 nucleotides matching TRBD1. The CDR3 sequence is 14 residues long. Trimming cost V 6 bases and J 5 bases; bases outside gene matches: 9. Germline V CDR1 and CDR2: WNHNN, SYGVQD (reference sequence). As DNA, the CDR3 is TGCGCCAGCAGCCCACAGGGGATGGGGACTGAAGCTTTCTTT. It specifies CASSPQGMGTEAFF.